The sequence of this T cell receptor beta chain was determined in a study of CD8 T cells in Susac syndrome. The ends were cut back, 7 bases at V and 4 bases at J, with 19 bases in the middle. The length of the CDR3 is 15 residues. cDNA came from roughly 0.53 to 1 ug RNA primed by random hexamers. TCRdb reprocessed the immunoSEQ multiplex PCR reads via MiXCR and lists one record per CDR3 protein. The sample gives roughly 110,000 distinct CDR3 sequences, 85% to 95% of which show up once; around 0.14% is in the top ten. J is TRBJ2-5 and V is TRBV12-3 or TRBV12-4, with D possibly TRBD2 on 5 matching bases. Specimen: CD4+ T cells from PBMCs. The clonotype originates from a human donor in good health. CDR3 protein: CASTPVASRRETQYF. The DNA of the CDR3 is TGTGCCAGCACCCCGGTGGCTAGCAGGCGAGAGACCCAGTACTTC.